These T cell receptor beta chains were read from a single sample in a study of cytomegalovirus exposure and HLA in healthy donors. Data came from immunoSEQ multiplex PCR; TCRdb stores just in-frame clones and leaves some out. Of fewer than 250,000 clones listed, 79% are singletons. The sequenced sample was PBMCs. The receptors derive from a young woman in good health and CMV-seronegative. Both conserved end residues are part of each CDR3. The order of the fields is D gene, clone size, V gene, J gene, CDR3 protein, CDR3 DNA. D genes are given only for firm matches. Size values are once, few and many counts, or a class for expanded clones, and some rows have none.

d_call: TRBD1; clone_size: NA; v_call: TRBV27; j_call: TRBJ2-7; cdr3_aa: CASSFGQGHYEQYF; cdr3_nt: TGTGCCAGCAGTTTTGGACAGGGACACTACGAGCAGTACTTC
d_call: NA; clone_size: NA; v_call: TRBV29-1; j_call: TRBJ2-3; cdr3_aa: CSVLRETTHGTQYF; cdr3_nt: TGCAGCGTGCTTAGGGAGACCACACACGGTACGCAGTATTTT
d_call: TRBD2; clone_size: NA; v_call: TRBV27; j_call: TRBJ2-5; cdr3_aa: CASSPGLAGFQETQYF; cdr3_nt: TGTGCCAGCAGTCCCGGACTAGCGGGGTTCCAAGAGACCCAGTACTTC
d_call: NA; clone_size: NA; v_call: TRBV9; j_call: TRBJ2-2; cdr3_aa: CASSVGAGTNTGELFF; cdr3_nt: TGTGCCAGCAGCGTAGGGGCGGGGACTAACACCGGGGAGCTGTTTTTT
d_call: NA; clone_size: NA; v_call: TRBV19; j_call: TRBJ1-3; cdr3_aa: CASSSSGPSGNTIYF; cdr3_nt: TGTGCCAGTAGTAGCAGCGGACCCTCTGGAAACACCATATATTTT
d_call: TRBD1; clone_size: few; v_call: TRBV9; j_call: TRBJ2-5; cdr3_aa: CASSVRGTAEETQYF; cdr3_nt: TGTGCCAGCAGCGTCCGTGGGACAGCGGAGGAGACCCAGTACTTC
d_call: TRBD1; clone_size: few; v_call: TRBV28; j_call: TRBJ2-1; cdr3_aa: CASSYRGNEQFF; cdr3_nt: TGTGCCAGCAGTTACAGGGGAAATGAGCAGTTCTTC
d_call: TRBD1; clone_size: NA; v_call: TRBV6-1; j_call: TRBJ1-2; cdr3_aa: CASSGRQGAYGYTF; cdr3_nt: TGTGCCAGCAGTGGCCGACAGGGCGCCTATGGCTACACCTTC
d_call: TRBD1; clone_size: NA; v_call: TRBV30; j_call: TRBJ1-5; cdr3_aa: CAWSAGGGQPQHF; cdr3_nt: TGTGCCTGGAGTGCAGGGGGCGGACAGCCCCAGCATTTT
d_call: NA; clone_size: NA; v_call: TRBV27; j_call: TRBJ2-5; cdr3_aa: CASSSLPPVETQYF; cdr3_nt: TGTGCCAGCAGTTCCCTCCCCCCAGTGGAGACCCAGTACTTC
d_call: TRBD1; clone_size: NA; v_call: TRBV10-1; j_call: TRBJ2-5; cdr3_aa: CASSKDRVQETQYF; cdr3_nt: TGCGCCAGCAGTAAGGACAGGGTCCAAGAGACCCAGTACTTC
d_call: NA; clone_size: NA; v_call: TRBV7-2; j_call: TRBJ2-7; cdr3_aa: CASSLALSTYEQYF; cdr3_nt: TGTGCCAGCAGCTTAGCCCTCTCTACCTACGAGCAGTACTTC
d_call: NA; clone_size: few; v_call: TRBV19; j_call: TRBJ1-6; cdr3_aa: CASSMGANSPLHF; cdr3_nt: TGTGCCAGTAGTATGGGGGCGAATTCACCCCTCCACTTT
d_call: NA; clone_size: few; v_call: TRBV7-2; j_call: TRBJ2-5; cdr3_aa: CASSFDREETQYF; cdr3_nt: TGTGCCAGCAGCTTTGACAGAGAAGAGACCCAGTACTTC
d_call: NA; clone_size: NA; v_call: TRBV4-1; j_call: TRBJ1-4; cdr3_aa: CASSHLRVEKLFF; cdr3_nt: TGCGCCAGCAGCCACCTGAGGGTGGAAAAACTGTTTTTT
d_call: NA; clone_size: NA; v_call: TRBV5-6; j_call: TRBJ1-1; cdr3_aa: CASSLLGAPRGNTEAFF; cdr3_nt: TGTGCCAGCAGCTTGCTAGGAGCCCCCCGAGGGAACACTGAAGCTTTCTTT
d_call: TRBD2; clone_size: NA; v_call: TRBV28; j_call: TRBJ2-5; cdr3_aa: CASSHLGGRGNQETQYF; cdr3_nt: TGTGCCAGCAGTCACCTCGGTGGGAGGGGAAACCAAGAGACCCAGTACTTC
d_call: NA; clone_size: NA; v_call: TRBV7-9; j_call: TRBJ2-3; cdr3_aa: CGGDTQYF; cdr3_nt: TGTGGCGGGGATACGCAGTATTTT
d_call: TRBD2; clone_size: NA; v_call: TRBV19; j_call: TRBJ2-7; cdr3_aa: CASSISAGARNEQYF; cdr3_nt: TGTGCCAGTAGTATTTCAGCGGGAGCGAGGAACGAGCAGTACTTC
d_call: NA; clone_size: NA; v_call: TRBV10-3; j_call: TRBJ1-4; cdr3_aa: CAIKRAGENEKLFF; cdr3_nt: TGTGCCATCAAAAGAGCAGGCGAAAATGAAAAACTGTTTTTT
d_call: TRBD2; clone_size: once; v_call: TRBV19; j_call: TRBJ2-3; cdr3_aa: CASSRSTSGGPGDTQYF; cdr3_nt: TGTGCCAGTAGTAGATCGACTAGCGGGGGTCCTGGGGATACGCAGTATTTT
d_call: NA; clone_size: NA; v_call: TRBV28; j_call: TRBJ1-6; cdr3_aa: CASSPSDSPLHF; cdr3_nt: TGTGCCAGCAGCCCCTCGGATTCACCCCTCCACTTT
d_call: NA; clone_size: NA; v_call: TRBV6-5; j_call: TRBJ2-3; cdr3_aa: CASSSERDTQYF; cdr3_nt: TGTGCCAGCAGTTCCGAGCGAGATACGCAGTATTTT
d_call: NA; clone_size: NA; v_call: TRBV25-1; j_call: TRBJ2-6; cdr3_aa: CASSESEFSGANVLTF; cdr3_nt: TGTGCCAGCAGTGAAAGCGAGTTCTCTGGGGCCAACGTCCTGACTTTC
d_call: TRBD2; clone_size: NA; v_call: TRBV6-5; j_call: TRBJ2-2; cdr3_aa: CASSRLAGGGGELFF; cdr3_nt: TGTGCCAGCAGCCGACTAGCGGGAGGAGGGGGGGAGCTGTTTTTT
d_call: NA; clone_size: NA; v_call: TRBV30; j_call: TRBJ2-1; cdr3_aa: CAWSVPSEQFF; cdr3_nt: TGTGCCTGGAGTGTACCTAGTGAGCAGTTCTTC
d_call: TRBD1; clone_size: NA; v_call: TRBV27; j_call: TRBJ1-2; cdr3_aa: CASRGQDNYGYTF; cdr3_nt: TGTGCCAGCAGAGGACAGGACAACTATGGCTACACCTTC
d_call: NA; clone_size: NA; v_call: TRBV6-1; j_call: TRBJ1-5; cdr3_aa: CASSEGFGRGAVGPQHF; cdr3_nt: TGTGCCAGCAGTGAAGGTTTCGGACGGGGGGCCGTGGGGCCCCAGCATTTT
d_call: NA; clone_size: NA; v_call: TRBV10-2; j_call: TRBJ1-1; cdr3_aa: CASNGQLNTEAFF; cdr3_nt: TGCGCCAGCAATGGACAGTTGAACACTGAAGCTTTCTTT
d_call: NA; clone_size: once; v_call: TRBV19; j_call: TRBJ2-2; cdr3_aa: CASSVQGYTGELFF; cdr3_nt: TGTGCCAGTAGTGTACAGGGTTACACCGGGGAGCTGTTTTTT
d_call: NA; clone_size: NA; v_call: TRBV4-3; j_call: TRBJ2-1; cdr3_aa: CASSQNSRYEQFF; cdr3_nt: TGCGCCAGCAGCCAAAATAGCCGGTATGAGCAGTTCTTC
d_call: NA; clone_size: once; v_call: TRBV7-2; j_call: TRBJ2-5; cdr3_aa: CASSSRVQETQYF; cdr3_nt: TGTGCCAGCAGCTCGAGGGTACAAGAGACCCAGTACTTC
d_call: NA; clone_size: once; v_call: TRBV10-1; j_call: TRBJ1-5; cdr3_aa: CARNNPSRAPYSNQPQHF; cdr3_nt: TGCGCCAGAAACAACCCTTCCAGGGCCCCTTATAGCAATCAGCCCCAGCATTTT
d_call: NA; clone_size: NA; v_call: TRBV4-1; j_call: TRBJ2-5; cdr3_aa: CASSQDYLATVQYF; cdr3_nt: TGCGCCAGCAGCCAAGATTATCTAGCGACGGTCCAGTACTTC
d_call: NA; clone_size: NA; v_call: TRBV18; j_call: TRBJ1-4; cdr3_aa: CASSPRQVDPTNEKLFF; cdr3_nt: TGTGCCAGCTCACCCCGTCAGGTTGATCCAACTAATGAAAAACTGTTTTTT
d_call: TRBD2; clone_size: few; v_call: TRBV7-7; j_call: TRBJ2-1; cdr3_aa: CASSLGRGSNNEQFF; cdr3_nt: TGTGCCAGCAGCTTAGGGCGGGGGTCCAACAATGAGCAGTTCTTC
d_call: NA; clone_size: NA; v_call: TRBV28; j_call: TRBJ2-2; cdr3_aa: CASSPGPAGTGELFF; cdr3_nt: TGTGCCAGCAGTCCCGGACCAGCGGGCACCGGGGAGCTGTTTTTT
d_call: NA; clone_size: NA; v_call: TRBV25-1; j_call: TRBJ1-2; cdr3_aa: CAIADSNYGYTF; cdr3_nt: TGTGCCATCGCGGACAGTAACTATGGCTACACCTTC
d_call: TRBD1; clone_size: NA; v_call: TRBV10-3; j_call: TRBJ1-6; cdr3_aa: CAISGTGVSPLHF; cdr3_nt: TGTGCCATCTCCGGGACAGGGGTATCACCCCTCCACTTT
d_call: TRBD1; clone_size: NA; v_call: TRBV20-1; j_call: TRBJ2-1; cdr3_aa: CSARAGQIWIF; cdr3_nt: TGCAGTGCTAGAGCGGGACAGATCTGGATCTTC
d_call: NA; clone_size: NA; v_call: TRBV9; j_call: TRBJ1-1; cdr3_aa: CASSVSGELATEAFF; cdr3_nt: TGTGCCAGCAGCGTATCAGGGGAATTGGCCACTGAAGCTTTCTTT
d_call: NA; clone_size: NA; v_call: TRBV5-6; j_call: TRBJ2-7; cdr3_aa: CASSFTHLAEQYF; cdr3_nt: TGTGCCAGCAGCTTTACCCACCTCGCCGAGCAGTACTTC
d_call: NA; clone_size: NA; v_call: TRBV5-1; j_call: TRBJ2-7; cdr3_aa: CASSDEQALNEQYF; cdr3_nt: TGCGCCAGCAGCGACGAACAGGCATTGAACGAGCAGTACTTC
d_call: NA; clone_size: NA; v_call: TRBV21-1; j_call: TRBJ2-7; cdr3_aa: CASSTLRGGLQRKSYEQYF; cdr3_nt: TGTGCCAGCAGCACTTTACGGGGGGGGTTACAAAGAAAATCCTACGAGCAGTACTTC
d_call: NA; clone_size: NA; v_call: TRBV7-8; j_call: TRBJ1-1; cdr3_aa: CASNMDPGGEAFF; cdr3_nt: TGTGCCAGCAACATGGACCCCGGGGGTGAAGCTTTCTTT
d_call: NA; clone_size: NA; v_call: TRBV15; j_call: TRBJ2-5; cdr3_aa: CATSPIQSWVREQYF; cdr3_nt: TGTGCCACCAGCCCAATTCAAAGTTGGGTACGGGAGCAGTACTTC
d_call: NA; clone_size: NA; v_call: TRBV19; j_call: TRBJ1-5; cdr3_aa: CASKGQNQPQHF; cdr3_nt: TGTGCCAGTAAGGGACAAAATCAGCCCCAGCATTTT
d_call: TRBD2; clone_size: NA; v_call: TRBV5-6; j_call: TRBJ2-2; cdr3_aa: CASRPGTSGRTGELFF; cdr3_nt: TGTGCCAGCAGACCCGGGACTAGCGGTCGCACCGGGGAGCTGTTTTTT
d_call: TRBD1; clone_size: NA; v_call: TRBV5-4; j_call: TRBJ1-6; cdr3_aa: CASSYDRASPLHF; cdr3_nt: TGTGCCAGCAGTTATGACAGGGCTTCACCCCTCCACTTT
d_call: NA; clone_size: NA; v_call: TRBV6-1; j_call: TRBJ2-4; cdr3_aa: CASSEGTAKNIQYF; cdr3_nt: TGTGCCAGCAGTGAAGGGACAGCGAAAAACATTCAGTACTTC
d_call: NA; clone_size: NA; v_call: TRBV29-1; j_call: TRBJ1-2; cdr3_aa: CSAIPADSYGYTF; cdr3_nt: TGCAGCGCCATCCCCGCTGACAGCTATGGCTACACCTTC
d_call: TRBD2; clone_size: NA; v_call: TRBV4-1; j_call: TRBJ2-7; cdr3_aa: CASSPSGPPYEQYF; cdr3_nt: TGCGCCAGCAGCCCTAGCGGGCCCCCCTACGAGCAGTACTTC
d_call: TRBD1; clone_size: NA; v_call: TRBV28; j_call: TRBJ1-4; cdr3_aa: CASSGQGGGGYEKLFF; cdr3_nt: TGTGCCAGCAGTGGACAGGGAGGGGGTGGATATGAAAAACTGTTTTTT